These 17 T cell receptor beta chains originate from one sample sequenced in a study of OX40 agonist ivuxolimab in advanced cancers. The repertoire was sequenced with immunoSEQ multiplex PCR; TCRdb's copy has only in-frame clones and lacks some. The data contain over 80,000 clones, approximately 84% of them singletons. The sample in question was CD4+ or CD8+ T cells sorted from blood, obtained in a trial of the OX40 agonist ivuxolimab. The receptors stem from an adult with an advanced solid tumor such as melanoma, head and neck, liver or kidney cancer.

The CDR3 here is CASSEGGTSPLHF. The CDR3 DNA sequence: TGTGCCAGCAGTGAAGGAGGTACCTCACCCCTCCACTTT. The chain carries TRBV6-4 and TRBJ1-6; D is unclear. Between the trimmed V and J ends, which lost 3 bases and 10 bases, there was a span of 10 bases. The length of the CDR3 is 13 residues. Germline V CDR1 and CDR2: MRHNA, SNTAGT.

The V and J genes are TRBV6-5 and TRBJ2-3; tentative D call: TRBD1 (5 bases). This CDR3 contains 15 residues. The ends were cut back, 2 bases at V and 3 bases at J, with 12 bases in the middle. Germline values: CDR1 MNHEY, CDR2 SVGAGI. CDR3 sequence reads: CASSYGQGRTDTQYF. The CDR3 DNA reads TGTGCCAGCAGTTACGGGCAGGGAAGAACAGATACGCAGTATTTT.

This chain uses TRBV27 with TRBJ2-3; 10 bases map to TRBD1. The CDR3 sequence is 17 residues long. Germline V gene sequence: CDR1 MNHEY, CDR2 SMNVEV (reference sequence). V dropped 6 bases and J dropped 5; count of bases not matched to a gene: 14. The CDR3 protein is CASSLSTDRGRRDTQYF. The CDR3 nucleotides are TGTGCCAGCAGCCTTTCTACCGACAGGGGGCGTAGAGATACGCAGTATTTT.

The chain is built from TRBV15 and TRBJ2-5, with 8 bases identical to TRBD2. V shed 0 bases, J shed 4 bases, and the junction held 7 bases outside the gene matches. Germline CDR1 is LNHNV and CDR2 is YYDKDF (reference sequence). The CDR3 is 16 amino acids. For the CDR3, the DNA is TGTGCCACCAGCAGAGATCCAGGGCTAGCGGGAGAGACCCAGTACTTC. Its protein is CATSRDPGLAGETQYF. The whole variable domain, filled in from reference TRBV15 and TRBJ2-5, reads DAMVIQNPRYQVTQFGKPVTLSCSQTLNHNVMYWYQQKSSQAPKLLFHYYDKDFNNEADTPDNFQSRRPNTSFCFLDIRSPGLGDTAMYLCATSRDPGLAGETQYFGPGTRLLVL.

The chain has TRBV20-1 and TRBJ1-1; D unresolved. V dropped 5 bases and J dropped 1 base, with 2 bases sitting between them. This CDR3 is built from 10 residues. Per germline, CDR1 DFQATT and CDR2 SNEGSKA (reference sequence). The DNA for the CDR3 is TGCAGTGCTGAGAACACTGAAGCTTTCTTT. It is translated as CSAENTEAFF.

J is TRBJ2-1 and V is TRBV14; D gene ambiguous. Germline loops: CDR1 SGHDN, CDR2 FVKESK. Trimming left V 6 bases short and J 1 base short, with 7 bases between. The CDR3 contains 13 residues. The CDR3 DNA sequence: TGTGCCAGCAGTTTAGGGTCCTACAATGAGCAGTTCTTC. Translated: CASSLGSYNEQFF.

The chain links TRBV2 to TRBJ2-3; 11 bases are shared with TRBD2. V dropped 9 bases and J dropped 6; count of bases not matched to a gene: 5. Looked up from germline, CDR1 is SNHLY and CDR2 is FYNNEI. The CDR3 is 13 residues long. The CDR3 nucleotides are TGTGCCAGTATTAGCGGGGGGGCGGATACGCAGTATTTT. This codes for CASISGGADTQYF.

CDR3: CASNSGSGTGELFF. The CDR3 region has the DNA TGTGCCAGCAATAGCGGGAGCGGGACCGGGGAGCTGTTTTTT. The rearrangement joins TRBV6-1 to TRBJ2-2; 9 positions agree with TRBD2. The CDR3 runs 14 residues. V lost 7 bases, J lost 5 bases, and 5 bases stayed unmatched. Germline CDR1 and CDR2: MNHNS and SASEGT.

This clone was observed once. This chain links TRBV14 with TRBJ2-7; tentative D call: TRBD2 (7 bases). The CDR3 consists of 12 residues. Trimming shortened V by 11 bases and J by 6 bases, and 17 bases separated the two germline ends. Germline assignment: CDR1 SGHDN and CDR2 FVKESK. The CDR3 DNA sequence: TGTGCCTTCGGCGGGGGCCCCCCCGAGCAGTACTTC. Its protein is CAFGGGPPEQYF.

V usage is TRBV11-3 and J usage is TRBJ1-2; 7 bases match TRBD1. The germline CDR1 and CDR2 sequences are SGHNT and YENEEA. There are 13 residues in the CDR3. The trim removed 1 base at V and 6 bases at J, leaving 2 bases unmatched. The CDR3 coding sequence is TGTGCCAGCAGCTTAGGAGGGGGCGATGGCTACACCTTC. This encodes CASSLGGGDGYTF.

V and J are TRBV10-3 and TRBJ2-1; the D gene is possibly TRBD2 (6 bases). The CDR3 consists of 14 residues. Per germline, CDR1 ENHRY and CDR2 SYGVKD. V was pared by 7 bases and J by 5 bases, with 15 bases between. The CDR3 region is CAITRDSLNNEQFF. The CDR3 region has the DNA TGTGCCATCACTAGGGACTCCCTAAACAATGAGCAGTTCTTC.

This sequence joins TRBV19 and TRBJ1-1; no clear D gene. The CDR3 has 13 amino acids. The germline CDR1 and CDR2 sequences are LNHDA and SQIVND (reference sequence). The V end lost 9 bases, the J end lost 0 bases, and 11 bases lay between the germline ends. CDR3 region: CASGDTLNTEAFF. DNA of the CDR3: TGTGCCAGCGGAGACACGTTGAACACTGAAGCTTTCTTT. The complete variable domain, with remaining parts taken from reference TRBV19 and TRBJ1-1, reads DGGITQSPKYLFRKEGQNVTLSCEQNLNHDAMYWYRQDPGQGLRLIYYSQIVNDFQKGDIAEGYSVSREKKESFPLTVTSAQKNPTAFYLCASGDTLNTEAFFGQGTRLTVV.

The chain is built from TRBV5-1 and TRBJ1-2, with TRBD1 identical over 8 bases. With V trimmed by 4 bases and J by 4 bases, 15 bases remained unmatched. The V gene's germline CDR1 is SGHRS and CDR2 YFSETQ. The length of the CDR3 is 17 residues. In DNA, the CDR3 is TGCGCCAGCAGCCTGCAGGAGACAGGGGTGGGAATCTATGGCTACACCTTC. Its protein is CASSLQETGVGIYGYTF.

This clone showed up just a few times. The chain links TRBV10-3 to TRBJ1-2, with D possibly TRBD1 on 5 matching bases. V was shortened by 11 bases and J by 5 bases, with 15 bases between the two germline ends. This CDR3 region has 12 residues. The V gene's germline CDR1 is ENHRY and CDR2 SYGVKD. The CDR3 DNA is TGTGCCGCTGGCGACAGCCTGTATGGCTACACCTTC. Its protein product is CAAGDSLYGYTF.

This chain links TRBV18 with TRBJ2-1, with TRBD1 matching 7 bases. Germline V gene data show CDR1 as KGHSH and CDR2 as LQKENI. V trimming: 0 bases; J trimming: 9 bases; junction bases outside the gene matches: 29. The CDR3 sequence is 22 residues long. DNA of the CDR3: TGTGCCAGCTCACCACCCGCCGCCGGGCGGCCCCAGGGGGTTGGGGGTACAGGTGAGCAGTTCTTC. This sequence encodes CASSPPAAGRPQGVGGTGEQFF.

The chain recombines TRBV30 with TRBJ1-1; D gene ambiguous. This CDR3 is 16 amino acids long. Trimming left V 2 bases short and J 0 bases short, with 16 bases between. Germline lookup yields CDR1 GTSNPN and CDR2 SVGIG (reference sequence). The CDR3, as DNA: TGTGCCTGGAGTTCCCGAGCGGGCCCCATGAACACTGAAGCTTTCTTT. Amino acids: CAWSSRAGPMNTEAFF.

The genes are TRBV10-3 and TRBJ2-1; 7 nucleotides line up with TRBD2. Trimming removed 0 bases from V and 5 bases from J; junction bases left unmatched: 7. Germline loops: CDR1 ENHRY, CDR2 SYGVKD. CDR3 length: 16 amino acids. CDR3 DNA sequence: TGTGCCATCAGTGAGTCGAGGACTAGGGTTAACAATGAGCAGTTCTTC. Translated, it gives CAISESRTRVNNEQFF.